A single sample is the source of the 11 T cell receptor beta chains below, sequenced in a study of CD8+ T cells in alopecia areata. Sequencing templates came from extracted RNA that was reverse transcribed into cDNA. Profiled with immunoSEQ multiplex PCR; TCRdb holds only in-frame clones, not every one. The sample includes about 120,000 clones, less than 50% seen only once; the top ten take more than 9%. Specimen: NKG2D-low CD8+ T cells sorted from blood. The receptor source for this set is a human donor with alopecia areata.

This clone occurred a few times. V gene TRBV28 combines with J gene TRBJ1-1; 9 bases are a match to TRBD1. With V trimmed by 4 bases and J by 4 bases, 4 bases remained unmatched. Germline V gene data show CDR1 as MDHEN and CDR2 as SYDVKM. CDR3 length: 14 residues. CDR3 residues: CASSWTGAGTEAFF. The CDR3 nucleotides are TGTGCCAGCAGTTGGACAGGGGCGGGCACTGAAGCTTTCTTT.

J is TRBJ2-3 and V is TRBV27; D is unresolved. Per germline, CDR1 MNHEY and CDR2 SMNVEV (reference sequence). This CDR3 has 13 amino acids. V lost 6 bases and J lost 0, with 7 bases in between. Written as DNA, the CDR3 is TGTGCCAGCAGCCTGGACAGCACAGATACGCAGTATTTT. Protein: CASSLDSTDTQYF.

J is TRBJ1-2 and V is TRBV29-1; D unresolved. Germline loops: CDR1 SQVTM, CDR2 ANQGSEA. The CDR3 spans 15 residues. With 0 bases removed from V and 2 bases from J, the gap between germline ends came to 13 bases. CDR3 in amino acids: CSVEDLGVANYGYTF. The CDR3 DNA is TGCAGCGTTGAAGATCTCGGGGTGGCAAACTATGGCTACACCTTC. Together with reference TRBV29-1 and TRBJ1-2, the CDR3 gives the full variable domain: SAVISQKPSRDICQRGTSLTIQCQVDSQVTMMFWYRQQPGQSLTLIATANQGSEATYESGFVIDKFPISRPNLTFSTLTVSNMSPEDSSIYLCSVEDLGVANYGYTFGSGTRLTVV.

J is TRBJ2-7 and V is TRBV13; TRBD1 aligns across 9 bases. The CDR3 sequence is 12 residues long. In germline, CDR1 is PRHDT, CDR2 FYEKMQ (reference sequence). The V and J ends lost 5 bases and 8 bases, in that order; junction bases with no gene match: 4. The CDR3 is CASSHGQGKQYF. CDR3 DNA sequence: TGTGCCAGCAGCCACGGACAGGGGAAGCAGTACTTC.

Of note for this clone: This sample includes further DNA sequences coding for the same CDR3. This chain uses TRBV29-1 with TRBJ2-1, with 7 bases fitting TRBD2. V trimming: 4 bases; J trimming: 7 bases; junction bases outside the gene matches: 4. Per germline, CDR1 SQVTM and CDR2 ANQGSEA. The CDR3 covers 12 residues. The DNA for the CDR3 is TGCAGCGTTGCGGGGGGTCCAAATGAGCAGTTCTTC. Its protein product is CSVAGGPNEQFF.

This clone was picked up a small number of times. V is TRBV5-1 and J is TRBJ2-7; 10 bases line up with TRBD1. Germline V lookup: CDR1 SGHRS, CDR2 YFSETQ. Germline trimming cut 4 bases from V and 6 bases from J; bases unmatched to any gene: 7. This CDR3 comprises 14 residues. This chain's CDR3 is CASSPWGQGTEQYF. CDR3 in DNA: TGCGCCAGCAGCCCGTGGGGACAGGGGACCGAGCAGTACTTC.

This clone has just a few counts. The chain employs TRBV29-1 and TRBJ1-1; no clear D. Trimming stripped 1 base from V and 4 bases from J, with 10 bases between. Germline V gives CDR1 SQVTM, CDR2 ANQGSEA. The CDR3 consists of 13 residues. CDR3 protein: CSVEGGDVTEAFF. CDR3 in DNA: TGCAGCGTTGAAGGCGGGGATGTCACTGAAGCTTTCTTT.

The chain combines TRBV5-6 with TRBJ1-2; 7 bases fit TRBD1. This CDR3 contains 15 residues. Losses at the gene ends were 4 bases for V and 2 bases for J; bases not matched to a gene: 8. Germline CDR1 is SGHDT and CDR2 is YYEEEE. CDR3 sequence (DNA): TGTGCCAGCAGCCCGGGGACAGCTAAGAACTATGGCTACACCTTC. Its protein product is CASSPGTAKNYGYTF.

The table lists this clone with a few counts. The chain combines TRBV30 with TRBJ1-1, with a tentative D call TRBD1 (6 bases). The germline CDR1 and CDR2 sequences are GTSNPN and SVGIG (reference sequence). This CDR3 spans 13 amino acids. V was trimmed by 1 base and J by 6 bases, leaving 12 bases between them. The CDR3 here is CAWSDRGQPEAFF. The CDR3 DNA is TGTGCCTGGAGTGACCGCGGACAGCCTGAAGCTTTCTTT. Together with reference TRBV30 and TRBJ1-1, the CDR3 gives the full variable domain: SQTIHQWPATLVQPVGSPLSLECTVEGTSNPNLYWYRQAAGRGLQLLFYSVGIGQISSEVPQNLSASRPQDRQFILSSKKLLLSDSGFYLCAWSDRGQPEAFFGQGTRLTVV.

This clone was counted between two and nine times. This sequence joins TRBV29-1 and TRBJ2-7; weak D call: TRBD1 (6 bases). The germline CDR1 and CDR2 sequences are SQVTM and ANQGSEA. The CDR3 consists of 14 residues. V lost 8 bases, J lost 0 bases, and 17 bases lay in between. CDR3 DNA: TGCAGCATCGAACTAGGGGGTTCCTCCTACGAGCAGTACTTC. It codes for CSIELGGSSYEQYF.

This clone was picked up a small number of times. This rearrangement joins TRBV29-1 to TRBJ2-4; D tentatively reads TRBD1 or TRBD2 (5 bases each). The V gene lost 7 bases and the J gene lost 1 base, with 14 bases spanning the gap. This CDR3 spans 14 amino acids. From germline, CDR1 is SQVTM and CDR2 ANQGSEA. The CDR3 nucleotides are TGCAGCGCTCTAGGGACGGGGGCCAAAAACATTCAGTACTTC. Amino acids: CSALGTGAKNIQYF. The variable domain in full, with the rest retrieved from reference TRBV29-1 and TRBJ2-4, is SAVISQKPSRDICQRGTSLTIQCQVDSQVTMMFWYRQQPGQSLTLIATANQGSEATYESGFVIDKFPISRPNLTFSTLTVSNMSPEDSSIYLCSALGTGAKNIQYFGAGTRLSVL.